The clone carrying this TCR beta chain came up once. The data originate from a study of blood T cell repertoires in COVID-19. Across the study: COVID-19 samples, acute and convalescent, were from the United States, Italy and Spain. Sample material is recorded as cDNA or gDNA derived from T cells, B-cell-depleted T cells, or PBMCs.

The CDR3 sequence is 15 residues long. Per germline, CDR1 SGHVS and CDR2 FQNEAQ. The V gene end was trimmed by 5 bases and the J gene end by 4 bases; junction bases not matched to a gene: 10. Original processing notes: Reference gene primer amplification yielded estimated nucleated cell counts. Libraries were prepared by immunoSEQ multiplex PCR; TCRdb keeps only in-frame clonotypes and omits some of them. V and J calls and clone size are those listed in that table; D and trimming were worked out from the DNA. The profile shows around 260,000 clones, over 75% of them singletons. The rearrangement joins TRBV7-8 to TRBJ1-2; 7 bases match TRBD1. Sequencing was done on a sample of peripheral blood. The sequence derives from a human donor in a cohort sampled during active COVID-19. CDR3 sequence: CASSHPGQSAYGYTF. The CDR3 nucleotides read TGTGCCAGCAGCCACCCGGGACAGTCGGCCTATGGCTACACCTTC.